These 14 T cell receptor beta chains were all obtained from the same sample, sequenced in a study of early T cells in non-severe SARS-CoV-2 infection (dated by TCRdb to about 2021). The receptor library was made with 5' RACE. The run used a NextSeq 500. TCRdb passed the public sequencing reads through fastp at Q25 and MiXCR, retaining productive beta sequences. Every distinct CDR3 protein forms one entry, paired with its most common genes and DNA. The sample data list 80,000 or so distinct CDR3 sequences, and about 14% of these were observed just once. The ten largest clones take up 3% of the sample. The specimen was whole blood. The receptors come from an adult who was a healthcare worker with PCR-confirmed SARS-CoV-2 infection or an uninfected control (not recorded which).

This clonotype was detected many times. The chain combines TRBV12-5 with TRBJ1-5; D is unclear. This CDR3 region has 13 residues. V lost 3 bases to trimming and J lost 5 bases, with 8 bases between them. Germline-derived CDR1 and CDR2 are LGHNT and FRNRAP. The CDR3 is CASGLDGDQPQHF. The CDR3 nucleotides are TGTGCTAGTGGTTTAGATGGGGATCAGCCCCAGCATTTT. Using reference TRBV12-5 and TRBJ1-5 for the parts outside the CDR3, the full variable domain is DARVTQTPRHKVTEMGQEVTMRCQPILGHNTVFWYRQTMMQGLELLAYFRNRAPLDDSGMPKDRFSAEMPDATLATLKIQPSEPRDSAVYFCASGLDGDQPQHFGDGTRLSIL.

This clonotype was recorded a few times. The J gene is TRBJ2-7, the V gene TRBV11-2; D remains unclear. V was clipped by 1 base and J by 0 bases, with 7 bases between them. This CDR3 spans 14 amino acids. Germline lookup yields CDR1 SGHAT and CDR2 FQNNGV. Here the CDR3 reads CASSLGVISYEQYF. In DNA, the CDR3 is TGTGCCAGCAGCTTAGGAGTTATCTCCTACGAGCAGTACTTC.

This clonotype was counted many times. The chain joins TRBV12-3 or TRBV12-4 to TRBJ2-1; TRBD2 matches 7 bases. The CDR3 sequence is 14 residues long. The V segment lost 8 bases and the J segment 7 bases; nucleotides outside the gene matches: 11. The CDR3 sequence: CASLRGSLGNEQFF. In DNA, the CDR3 is TGTGCCAGCTTACGCGGGAGTTTGGGAAATGAGCAGTTCTTC.

J is TRBJ2-3 and V is TRBV28; no reliable D call. Trimming pared 6 bases from V and 8 bases from J, leaving 12 bases between. CDR1 and CDR2 (germline): MDHEN, SYDVKM. The length of the CDR3 is 12 residues. The CDR3 reads CASSPPRATQYF. CDR3 nucleotides: TGTGCCAGCAGCCCTCCTAGAGCTACGCAGTATTTT.

The genes are TRBV6-5 and TRBJ2-5; D gene ambiguous. Germline CDR1 MNHEY, CDR2 SVGAGI. The V end was cut by 0 bases, the J end by 5 bases, with 19 bases between. The CDR3 totals 17 residues. For the CDR3, the DNA is TGTGCCAGCAGTTACTCGAAAACAGCTACCTTGTGGGAGACCCAGTACTTC. Its protein product is CASSYSKTATLWETQYF.

This clonotype has only a few counts. This rearrangement joins TRBV15 to TRBJ2-3, with 7 nucleotides matching TRBD1. Germline CDR1 and CDR2: LNHNV and YYDKDF (reference sequence). This CDR3 region has 14 residues. Trimming removed 2 bases from V and 5 bases from J; junction bases left unmatched: 4. The CDR3: CATSRRQGVDTQYF. CDR3 DNA: TGTGCCACCAGCAGAAGACAGGGTGTAGATACGCAGTATTTT.

In this sample, this clonotype turned up a few times. V and J are TRBV11-2 and TRBJ2-1; D is possibly TRBD2 (5 bases). Germline assignment: CDR1 SGHAT and CDR2 FQNNGV. This CDR3 is 15 amino acids long. Trimming shortened V by 5 bases and J by 4 bases, and 15 bases separated the two germline ends. Written as DNA, the CDR3 is TGTGCCAGCAGCCTCCAACTAGGACGGTACAATGAGCAGTTCTTC. It translates to CASSLQLGRYNEQFF.

The CDR3 sequence is CASNQGANNEQFF. CDR3 DNA: TGTGCCAGCAACCAAGGGGCAAACAATGAGCAGTTCTTC. This chain uses TRBV7-9 with TRBJ2-1; TRBD1 might be the D (5 bases). Per germline, CDR1 SEHNR and CDR2 FQNEAQ (reference sequence). The CDR3 is 13 amino acids. The germline V and J ends were trimmed by 7 bases and 5 bases, with 12 bases remaining between them.

The genes are TRBV27 and TRBJ2-1, with D perhaps matching TRBD1 (6 bases). The CDR3 length is 15 residues. Germline values: CDR1 MNHEY, CDR2 SMNVEV (reference sequence). V lost 4 bases, J lost 7 bases, and 17 bases lay in between. CDR3 region: CASSSHDRFSNEQFF. The CDR3 DNA follows: TGTGCCAGCAGTTCCCACGACAGGTTCTCAAATGAGCAGTTCTTC.

This clonotype was observed a few times. The chain couples TRBV7-6 to TRBJ2-3; 10 positions match TRBD2. The CDR3 runs 15 residues. V shed 5 bases, J shed 0 bases, and the junction held 2 bases outside the gene matches. The germline V gene encodes CDR1 SGHVS and CDR2 FNYEAQ. In DNA, the CDR3 is TGTGCCAGCAGCGGACTAGCGGCAAGCACAGATACGCAGTATTTT. It encodes CASSGLAASTDTQYF.

This clonotype was detected a few times. V is TRBV11-2 and J is TRBJ2-5; perhaps TRBD2 as D (6 bases). The CDR3 extends over 16 amino acids. Trimming removed 1 base at V and 4 bases at J, with 16 bases between. Germline V gene sequence: CDR1 SGHAT, CDR2 FQNNGV. In nucleotides, the CDR3 is TGTGCCAGCAGCTTAGGAACTAGCTTGGGTCGAGAGACCCAGTACTTC. Its protein is CASSLGTSLGRETQYF.

This clonotype was observed a handful of times. The rearrangement links TRBV25-1 to TRBJ2-7; maybe TRBD2 (6 bases). Trimming cost V 4 bases and J 0 bases, with 19 bases left between them. Germline values: CDR1 MGHDK, CDR2 SYGVNS. The CDR3 consists of 17 residues. CDR3 sequence reads: CASSVEGTYVGSYEQYF. In DNA, the CDR3 is TGTGCCAGCAGTGTGGAGGGAACGTATGTGGGCTCCTACGAGCAGTACTTC.

The chain uses TRBV13 and TRBJ2-7; TRBD1 matches 7 bases. Germline V CDR1 and CDR2: PRHDT, FYEKMQ (reference sequence). The CDR3 totals 15 residues. The V gene end was trimmed by 1 base and the J gene end by 3 bases; junction bases not matched to a gene: 6. The CDR3 region has the DNA TGTGCCAGCAGCTTAGTTGGCAGGGGGTACTACGAGCAGTACTTC. Protein: CASSLVGRGYYEQYF.

This clonotype was seen repeatedly, ten times or more. One junction end disagrees with the germline gene, perhaps due to a read error. The chain carries TRBV7-9 and TRBJ2-1; 8 positions agree with TRBD2. Germline V gives CDR1 SEHNR, CDR2 FQNEAQ (reference sequence). This CDR3 spans 15 amino acids. The CDR3 DNA follows: TGTGCCAGCACCCATCTGGGGACTAGACACAATGGGCAGTTCTTC. Translating it yields CASTHLGTRHNGQFF.